By share of the sample, the clone carrying this T cell receptor (beta chain) is medium-sized. These data belong to a study of blood T cell repertoires in COVID-19. Study information: The analysed material was cDNA or gDNA that came from T cells, B-cell-depleted T cells, or PBMCs.

V dropped 5 bases and J dropped 5; count of bases not matched to a gene: 9. The CDR3 is 15 residues long. The V gene's germline CDR1 is SSHAT and CDR2 FNYEAQ (reference sequence). Measured with immunoSEQ multiplex PCR; TCRdb has only the in-frame clones, and not every one. The sample records some 83,000 clones, approximately 85% being singletons. V and J are TRBV7-7 and TRBJ2-1; 7 bases fit TRBD1. Sample: peripheral blood. This receptor was identified in a man in his fifties or sixties with active COVID-19. CDR3 sequence: CASSPGTGVHNEQFF. CDR3 DNA: TGTGCCAGCAGCCCCGGTACAGGGGTTCACAATGAGCAGTTCTTC.